This TCR beta chain was sequenced during a study of T-cell reconstitution after alpha-beta-depleted transplantation in children (dated by TCRdb to between 2015 and 2016). Background for the entire study: Using TCR repertoire profiling, the study followed T-cell immune reconstitution in a quantitative way in children after TCRalphabeta/CD19-depleted allogeneic hematopoietic cell transplantation.

Of note for this clonotype: Its antigen remains undetermined. No clone much larger than this one lies a single base away; base qualities are absent.

Based on the germline V gene, the CDR1 and CDR2 sequences are SGHDT and YYEEEE. The CDR3 measures 15 amino acids from cysteine to phenylalanine. Just the 45-base CDR3 DNA is kept, in frame starting at base 1. The V end gives up 0 bases and the J end 4 bases, leaving 6 bases in the junction not matched to a gene. On the study overall, not on this receptor specifically: Apparently early alphabetaT-cell count recovery about two months after transplant reportedly relied on only several hundred rapidly expanded clones derived from non-depleted graft cells. In some patients, the high TCRbeta diversity seen at day 60 was put down to recipient T cells and intrathymic progenitors that had survived conditioning. Over the following months the frequencies of hyperexpanded clones went down, and after one year T-cell counts and TCRbeta diversity were mostly credited to newly produced T cells.

Library creation used PCR. The sequencing machine was an Illumina HiSeq 2500. TCR library preparation used molecular barcoding, with unique molecular identifiers applied to normalize quantification of the TCRbeta repertoire. TCRdb's own reprocessing of the public reads used fastp at Q25 and MiXCR and kept productive beta chains. For every CDR3 protein sequence, its rows merge into one entry that carries the most common genes and DNA. The sample has about 830,000 distinct CDR3 sequences on record, 15% to 20% of them singletons. The top ten constitute roughly 5% of the sample. The sample's treatment or condition, from its label and the paper: allogeneic hematopoietic cell transplantation with graft depleted of TCRalphabeta T cells and CD19 B cells. Transplant recipients were children who received TCRalphabeta/CD19-depleted allogeneic hematopoietic cell grafts.

The TCR sequence derives from a male patient aged 10 to 17 who had a stem cell transplant for acute lymphoblastic leukemia, so the T cells may come from the graft donor. The sequences come from PBMCs, mostly from graft donor cells, collected 360 days after TCRalphabeta/CD19-depleted stem cell transplant. The sequence is built from TRBV5-6 and TRBJ2-7; 8 central bases correspond to TRBD2. The DNA sequence is TGTGCCAGCAGCTTGGTGGTAGCGGGGATGTACGAGCAGTACTTC. It codes for CASSLVVAGMYEQYF.